This entry is about one TCR beta chain. In this sample, this clone turned up once. Its recognized antigen is unknown. The record has no base qualities; no much larger clone is one base away. From cysteine to phenylalanine, the CDR3 is 17 amino acids long. Just CDR3 DNA is preserved here, 51 bases in frame from base 1. Compared with germline, V lacks 4 bases and J lacks 0 bases; bases without a gene match: 6. The germline V gene (reference sequence) specifies PRHDT as CDR1 and FYEKMQ as CDR2. TCRbeta CDR3 regions were amplified from genomic DNA using the immunoSEQ Assay, a bias-controlled multiplex PCR. The published analysis was carried out like this. Within the assay, amplification of reference gene primers was used to estimate how many nucleated cells each sample contained. To quantify the absolute abundance of each unique TCRbeta CDR3 rearrangement, sequence reads were collapsed and filtered. For each sample, productive Simpson clonality was calculated as the square root of Simpson's diversity index across productive rearrangements. Drawn from immuneACCESS, this table holds only the in-frame rearrangements with V and J called that TCRdb kept. Clones are partly lost; checked studies trace under half to an unresolved V gene and leave the rest unexplained. That table supplies the V and J calls and clone size; D and trimming were determined from the DNA. Here the sample has approximately 310,000 clones; roughly 85% occur a single time. Of the sample, 1.9% falls within the top ten clones.

This sample was included in a study of blood T cell repertoires in COVID-19 (dated by TCRdb to the early 2020s). Some background on the complete study: Collaborator samples came from the United States, Italy and Spain and covered acute and convalescent phases of COVID-19. The prospective study material was composed of cDNA or gDNA derived from T cells, B-cell-depleted T cells, or PBMCs. Subjects who had been exposed to COVID-19, were actively infected with it, or had recovered from it provided the deeply sampled blood TCRbeta repertoires that made up the dataset. The repertoires were made available in a free public database intended to serve as a resource for research on the immune response to SARS-CoV-2. The samples were drawn from two sources: the first 160 participants of the ongoing ImmuneRACE study, and 1,000 to 1,500 subjects contributed by 6 global collaborators. A de-identified subject ID, COVID-19 status, age in years and sex were almost always included in the sample metadata. Where HLA class I and class II types were available, the types were taken from metadata supplied by the sample provider, not from assay-based typing.

The paper's findings and limits, for the study overall: How much clinical and demographic metadata was included differed by source and by participant, and the metadata was provided uncurated.

Enrolling through a virtual design, the prospective study's participants ranged in age from roughly 18 to 89 years and lived across about two dozen United States geographic areas. In the prospective study, cohorts were assigned on the basis of participant-reported clinical history obtained from a screening survey and a study questionnaire. Exposed participants had been in contact, within 2 weeks of entering the study, with a person who had a PCR-confirmed or clinician-diagnosed case of COVID-19. Each participant in the prospective study had whole blood, serum and a nasopharyngeal or oropharyngeal swab collected by mobile phlebotomists. Prospective study participants could optionally give additional blood draws and questionnaires over an approximately two-month period. Blood samples from the prospective study were shipped frozen or at room temperature prior to DNA extraction.

Sequencing was carried out using PBMCs or T cells enriched from blood (not recorded which). The sequence was collected from a woman between 25 and 40 years old who had been exposed to COVID-19. This receptor chain uses TRBV13 and TRBJ2-6; 7 junctional bases match TRBD1. For the CDR3, the sequence is CASSSGTELSGANVLTF. The sequenced DNA: TGTGCCAGCAGCTCTGGGACAGAACTCTCTGGGGCCAACGTCCTGACTTTC. Reference TRBV13 and TRBJ2-6 genes cover what lies past the CDR3, so the full variable domain is AAGVIQSPRHLIKEKRETATLKCYPIPRHDTVYWYQQGPGQDPQFLISFYEKMQSDKGSIPDRFSAQQFSDYHSELNMSSLELGDSALYFCASSSGTELSGANVLTFGAGSRLTVL.